Below, 2 T cell receptor beta chains from the same sample are listed, as sequenced in a study of T-cell memory formation after mild COVID-19. Via MiXCR, TCRdb re-called the 5' RACE reads, giving one row per CDR3 protein. The sample lists under 110,000 distinct CDR3 sequences, around 15% occurring once. Sequences were obtained from PBMCs or a T cell subset sorted from them (not recorded which). All receptors come from an adult woman who had mild COVID-19 (a few samples of this study predate the infection). Cell type and time point are not known.

This clonotype was seen more than once but under ten times. The chain joins TRBV11-3 to TRBJ2-1; D not resolved. Trimming pared 0 bases from V and 15 bases from J, leaving 15 bases between. This CDR3 comprises 13 residues. The germline V gene encodes CDR1 SGHNT and CDR2 YENEEA. CDR3 DNA sequence: TGTGCCAGCAGCTTAGAAAACGGGCAGTATCGGTTCTTC. Protein sequence: CASSLENGQYRFF.

This clonotype was seen only once. V is TRBV12-3 or TRBV12-4 and J is TRBJ1-1, with D possibly TRBD1 on 6 matching bases. Trimming took 5 bases from V and 2 from J, leaving 18 bases between them. The CDR3 runs 16 residues. The CDR3 region has the DNA TGTGCCAGCAGTCTCCGGACAGTCCAACTAAACACTGAAGCTTTCTTT. As protein: CASSLRTVQLNTEAFF.